A single sample is the source of the 24 T cell receptor beta chains below, sequenced in a study of blood T cell repertoires in COVID-19. The repertoire was sequenced with immunoSEQ multiplex PCR; TCRdb's copy has only in-frame clones and lacks some. The data show 9,000 to 13,000 clones, about 90% seen once. Sample: peripheral blood. These receptors originate from a man aged 30-40 years with active or convalescent COVID-19.

The chain recombines TRBV3-1 (or the pseudogene TRBV3-2) with TRBJ2-7, with D perhaps TRBD2 (6 bases). Trimming took off 4 bases at V and 0 bases at J, with 34 bases between the two ends. CDR1 and CDR2 from the germline V gene are LGHDT and YNNKEL (reference sequence). The CDR3 is made up of 22 amino acids. CDR3 sequence (DNA): TGTGCCAGCAGCCCGCAAAAATTCCCACTGGCGGGGATCGAATTGAGCTCCTACGAGCAGTACTTC. Translated, it gives CASSPQKFPLAGIELSSYEQYF.

The V gene is TRBV12-3 or TRBV12-4, the J gene TRBJ1-2; D perhaps matches TRBD1 (5 bases). There are 13 residues in the CDR3. Trimming removed 1 base at V and 6 bases at J, with 9 bases between. This CDR3 reads CASSLGPGNGYTF. CDR3 sequence (DNA): TGTGCCAGCAGTTTAGGGCCAGGGAATGGCTACACCTTC.

V is TRBV7-2 and J is TRBJ2-5; D remains ambiguous. Germline V lookup: CDR1 SGHTA, CDR2 FQGNSA. This CDR3 has 14 residues. V was cut by 2 bases and J by 1 base, with 8 bases left in between. The CDR3 reads CASSLSGSQETQYF. The DNA for the CDR3 is TGTGCCAGCAGCTTATCAGGCAGCCAAGAGACCCAGTACTTC.

The chain combines TRBV6-5 with TRBJ1-2; D gene uncertain. V lost 6 bases, J lost 7 bases, and 18 bases lay in between. The germline CDR1 and CDR2 sequences are MNHEY and SVGAGI. The CDR3 spans 14 residues. Here the CDR3 reads CASRATSLSVGYTF. The CDR3 region has the DNA TGTGCCAGCAGGGCGACAAGCCTCTCGGTTGGCTACACCTTC.

The gene calls are TRBV19 and TRBJ1-2; 7 bases fit TRBD1. Per the germline V gene, CDR1 is LNHDA and CDR2 is SQIVND (reference sequence). This CDR3 is built from 14 residues. J was trimmed by 3 bases and V by 6 bases; bases with no gene match: 7. The CDR3 DNA follows: TGTGCCAGTAGACGGAGGGGGACAGACTATGGCTACACCTTC. It codes for CASRRRGTDYGYTF.

The chain carries TRBV4-2 and TRBJ2-7; the match to TRBD2 covers 11 bases. J gave up 2 bases and V 0 bases, and 3 bases lay outside the gene matches. This CDR3 is 16 amino acids long. CDR1 and CDR2 from the germline V gene are LGHNA and YNFKEQ. The CDR3 region is CASSQEQTSGAYEQYF. In DNA, the CDR3 is TGTGCCAGCAGCCAAGAACAGACTAGCGGGGCCTACGAGCAGTACTTC.

The V and J genes are TRBV7-9 and TRBJ1-1; the D gene is possibly TRBD1 (5 bases). This CDR3 region has 14 residues. V was trimmed by 3 bases and J by 4 bases, leaving 12 bases between them. CDR1 and CDR2 from the germline V gene are SEHNR and FQNEAQ (reference sequence). CDR3: CASSLGGLSTEAFF. CDR3 DNA sequence: TGTGCCAGCAGCTTGGGGGGACTTAGCACTGAAGCTTTCTTT. Based on the CDR3 plus reference TRBV7-9 and TRBJ1-1, the full variable domain is DTGVSQNPRHKITKRGQNVTFRCDPISEHNRLYWYRQTLGQGPEFLTYFQNEAQLEKSRLLSDRFSAERPKGSFSTLEIQRTEQGDSAMYLCASSLGGLSTEAFFGQGTRLTVV.

This chain uses TRBV19 with TRBJ1-4, with unresolved D. This CDR3 has 16 residues. The germline gives CDR1 LNHDA, CDR2 SQIVND (reference sequence). V lost 5 bases, J lost 0 bases, and 13 bases lay in between. The CDR3 is CASSPQVDATNEKLFF. The DNA of the CDR3 is TGTGCCAGTAGTCCGCAGGTTGATGCAACTAATGAAAAACTGTTTTTT.

The sample holds a few counts of this clone. The V gene is TRBV10-3, the J gene TRBJ2-3; 14 bases align to TRBD2. The CDR3 length is 14 residues. The J segment lost 2 bases and the V segment lost 11 bases, leaving 3 bases of the junction unmatched. Per the germline V gene, CDR1 is ENHRY and CDR2 is SYGVKD. CDR3 nucleotide sequence: TGTGCCTCGGGACTAGCGGGGGACACAGATACGCAGTATTTT. It encodes CASGLAGDTDTQYF.

The chain has TRBV18 and TRBJ2-5; 8 nucleotides align to TRBD1. There are 13 residues in the CDR3. After removal of 4 bases from V and 3 bases from J, the junction contained 1 base not matched to a gene. Germline values: CDR1 KGHSH, CDR2 LQKENI. The CDR3 region has the DNA TGTGCCAGCTCACGGGGACAGGAAGAGACCCAGTACTTC. Its translation is CASSRGQEETQYF.

The chain is built from TRBV2 and TRBJ2-7, with 8 bases lining up with TRBD1. This CDR3 has 19 residues. The junction had 21 bases not matched to a gene; V was cut back by 6 bases and J by 2 bases. The germline V gene has CDR1 SNHLY and CDR2 FYNNEI. The CDR3 loop is CASSHLPAFDRGSPYEQYF. The CDR3 DNA sequence: TGTGCCAGCAGCCATCTCCCCGCATTCGACAGGGGTTCCCCCTACGAGCAGTACTTC.

This rearrangement joins TRBV12-5 to TRBJ2-1; the match to TRBD1 covers 11 bases. This CDR3 is built from 14 residues. J lost 5 bases, V lost 5 bases, and 2 bases had no gene match. The germline CDR1 and CDR2 sequences are LGHNT and FRNRAP. CDR3 DNA sequence: TGTGCTAGTGGTCTGGGACAGGGGGACAATGAGCAGTTCTTC. It is translated as CASGLGQGDNEQFF.

This chain links TRBV7-2 with TRBJ2-5; D is unclear. This CDR3 has 14 amino acids. Germline lookup yields CDR1 SGHTA and CDR2 FQGNSA. V lost 1 base, J lost 5 bases, and 11 bases lay in between. The CDR3 loop reads CASSLGGTEETQYF. DNA for the CDR3: TGTGCCAGCAGCTTAGGAGGCACGGAGGAGACCCAGTACTTC. Using reference TRBV7-2 and TRBJ2-5 for the parts outside the CDR3, the full variable domain is GAGVSQSPSNKVTEKGKDVELRCDPISGHTALYWYRQSLGQGLEFLIYFQGNSAPDKSGLPSDRFSAERTGGSVSTLTIQRTQQEDSAVYLCASSLGGTEETQYFGPGTRLLVL.

This clone was observed a single time. The gene calls are TRBV7-9 and TRBJ2-3, with D tentatively TRBD1 (5 bases). Trimming took off 1 base at V and 0 bases at J, with 8 bases between the two ends. The V gene's germline CDR1 is SEHNR and CDR2 FQNEAQ (reference sequence). CDR3 length: 15 residues. CDR3 sequence: CASSLGQPSTDTQYF. The CDR3 DNA is TGTGCCAGCAGCTTAGGACAGCCTAGCACAGATACGCAGTATTTT.

The CDR3 region has the DNA TGTGCCAGCAGTTACTCGGAGCAAGCCACTGAAGCTTTCTTT. Translating it yields CASSYSEQATEAFF. The rearrangement links TRBV6-5 to TRBJ1-1; D is undetermined. This CDR3 is built from 14 residues. Per germline, CDR1 MNHEY and CDR2 SVGAGI. V was shortened by 0 bases and J by 4 bases, with 9 bases between the two germline ends.

The V and J genes are TRBV29-1 and TRBJ2-3, with 12 bases fitting TRBD2. Germline values: CDR1 SQVTM, CDR2 ANQGSEA. V was clipped by 3 bases and J by 1 base; unmatched bases: 2. This CDR3 comprises 15 residues. This CDR3 reads CSVDRLAGGTDTQYF. For the CDR3, the DNA is TGCAGCGTTGACAGACTAGCGGGGGGCACAGATACGCAGTATTTT.

V usage is TRBV18 and J usage is TRBJ2-7; maybe TRBD2 (6 bases). Germline V gene lookup returns CDR1 KGHSH and CDR2 LQKENI. The ends were cut back, 2 bases at V and 3 bases at J, with 8 bases in the middle. This CDR3 comprises 13 residues. The DNA of the CDR3 is TGTGCCAGCTCACCAGTAGCGGACTACGAGCAGTACTTC. Translation: CASSPVADYEQYF.

This chain connects TRBV2 to TRBJ2-1, with TRBD1 matching over 9 bases. V gave up 4 bases and J gave up 4 bases; unmatched junction bases: 5. Germline CDR1 is SNHLY and CDR2 is FYNNEI. The CDR3 spans 15 residues. The CDR3 region has the DNA TGTGCCAGCAGTGCAGGACAGGGGTCATACAATGAGCAGTTCTTC. Protein: CASSAGQGSYNEQFF.

The chain joins TRBV2 to TRBJ2-3, with D possibly being TRBD2 (6 bases). Trimming shortened V by 4 bases and J by 0 bases, and 11 bases separated the two germline ends. From germline, CDR1 is SNHLY and CDR2 FYNNEI. The CDR3 has 15 amino acids. The CDR3 protein is CASSGPGTSTDTQYF. The DNA of the CDR3 is TGTGCCAGCAGTGGCCCCGGGACTAGCACAGATACGCAGTATTTT.

The chain employs TRBV2 and TRBJ2-2, with TRBD2 matching over 7 bases. V lost 4 bases to trimming and J lost 0 bases; unmatched junction nucleotides: 5. CDR1 and CDR2 from the germline V gene are SNHLY and FYNNEI. This CDR3 contains 16 residues. This CDR3 is CASSGLGTTNTGELFF. CDR3 nucleotides: TGTGCCAGCAGTGGATTGGGGACTACGAACACCGGGGAGCTGTTTTTT.

This chain links TRBV19 with TRBJ1-1; D uncertain. V was cut by 10 bases and J by 3 bases, with 15 bases left in between. Germline CDR1 and CDR2: LNHDA and SQIVND (reference sequence). The CDR3 runs 13 residues. CDR3 nucleotide sequence: TGTGCCACCGGGCCTTGGGAGGACACTGAAGCTTTCTTT. Translation: CATGPWEDTEAFF.

The V gene is TRBV25-1, the J gene TRBJ2-5, with 7 bases fitting TRBD1. Germline-derived CDR1 and CDR2 are MGHDK and SYGVNS. The CDR3 extends over 14 amino acids. V lost 4 bases and J lost 0; bases outside the gene matches: 2. CDR3 residues: CASSVQGDQETQYF. The CDR3 coding sequence is TGTGCCAGCAGTGTCCAGGGGGACCAAGAGACCCAGTACTTC.

The J gene is TRBJ1-2, the V gene TRBV29-1; 8 nucleotides line up with TRBD1. The germline V gene encodes CDR1 SQVTM and CDR2 ANQGSEA. The V gene end was trimmed by 7 bases and the J gene end by 6 bases; junction bases not matched to a gene: 13. The CDR3 has 14 amino acids. DNA of the CDR3: TGCAGCGCTGCAACCGGGACAGGCCTAGATGGCTACACCTTC. Protein sequence: CSAATGTGLDGYTF.

CDR3 sequence reads: CASSLVAGYNEQFF. CDR3 in DNA: TGTGCCAGCAGCTTGGTGGCAGGTTACAATGAGCAGTTCTTC. The chain combines TRBV5-8 with TRBJ2-1, with unresolved D. The V end lost 0 bases, the J end lost 4 bases, and 8 bases lay between the germline ends. The CDR3 runs to 14 residues. CDR1 is SGHTS, CDR2 YDEGEE, per germline.